This T cell receptor beta chain was sequenced during a study of blood T cell repertoires in COVID-19. Trimming took 1 base from V and 3 from J, leaving 10 bases between them. Germline V gene data show CDR1 as MNHNS and CDR2 as SASEGT. This CDR3 spans 15 amino acids. The repertoire was sequenced with immunoSEQ multiplex PCR; TCRdb's copy has only in-frame clones and lacks some. The table shows 150,000 to 190,000 clones, with 76% occurring only once. Sequencing was performed on peripheral blood. The source is a woman at least 80 years old with acute or convalescent COVID-19. V is TRBV6-1 and J is TRBJ2-1; the D gene is possibly TRBD2 (6 bases). CDR3 bases: TGTGCCAGCAGTGAAGGGGTGGGAGGCTACAATGAGCAGTTCTTC. Residues: CASSEGVGGYNEQFF.